The present T cell receptor (beta chain) was sequenced within a study of blood T cell repertoires in COVID-19. The ends lost 8 bases at V and 2 bases at J; junction bases unmatched: 7. The germline CDR1 and CDR2 sequences are MNHNY and SVGAGI (reference sequence). There are 14 residues in the CDR3. Profiling relied on immunoSEQ multiplex PCR, and the TCRdb table lists in-frame clones only, not all of them. The table has approximately 360,000 clones, around 90% seen once. The sequenced sample consisted of peripheral blood. The TCR originated in a man aged 40-49 years with acute or convalescent COVID-19. The chain links TRBV6-6 to TRBJ2-3; the match to TRBD2 covers 7 bases. CDR3 in DNA: TGTGCCAGCGGGCCGGGACTAATCACAGATACGCAGTATTTT. Its protein is CASGPGLITDTQYF.